A selection of T cell receptor beta chains follows, all from one sample in a study of OX40 agonist ivuxolimab in advanced cancers. Repertoires were generated with immunoSEQ multiplex PCR, while TCRdb's copy carries only in-frame clones and drops some. The data show about 55,000 clones, about 80% seen once. The sequences come from CD4+ or CD8+ T cells sorted from blood, collected in a trial of the OX40 agonist ivuxolimab. All receptors come from an adult with an advanced solid tumor such as melanoma, head and neck, liver or kidney cancer. Both conserved end residues are part of each CDR3.

v_gene	j_gene	CDR3aa
TRBV7-2	TRBJ1-1	CASSSRQLGEAFF
TRBV18	TRBJ2-7	CASSPSASYEQYF
TRBV30	TRBJ1-2	CAWSRGQYNYGYTF
TRBV27	TRBJ2-1	CASSPQGRSYNEQFF
TRBV18	TRBJ2-4	CASSPGLAGAKNIQYF
TRBV9	TRBJ2-3	CASSVDTDTQYF
TRBV5-1	TRBJ2-1	CASSAGTYNEQFF
TRBV9	TRBJ2-2	CASSQTSGARNTGELFF
TRBV7-9	TRBJ2-3	CASSLSDTQYF
TRBV7-2	TRBJ2-3	CASSVVADTQYF
TRBV7-6	TRBJ2-7	CASSSGGPSSYEQYF
TRBV6-1	TRBJ1-4	CASTLTGTNEKLFF
TRBV6-5	TRBJ1-5	CASSYSGGRLQPQHF
TRBV19	TRBJ2-5	CASSTRSRDRGRETQYF
TRBV29-1	TRBJ1-4	CSVGSSGTTHEKLFF
TRBV5-1	TRBJ2-1	CASRPRADSYNEQFF
TRBV6-5	TRBJ2-1	CASRNGGVREQFF
TRBV10-2	TRBJ2-1	CASSATSPYNEQFF
TRBV5-1	TRBJ2-3	CASCREGADTQYF
TRBV5-1	TRBJ2-2	CASSLEAQTGELFF
TRBV19	TRBJ1-5	CASSIGTGRGSNQPQHF
TRBV30	TRBJ1-4	CAWSPGTGGEKLFF
TRBV5-1	TRBJ2-7	CASSLVVGHEQYF
TRBV25-1	TRBJ2-3	CASSLAGRAGSQYF
TRBV10-1	TRBJ1-5	CASSEVAGSQPQHF
TRBV19	TRBJ1-2	CASRFDRIDGYTF
TRBV6-6	TRBJ2-5	CASSTGTSGRRETQYF
TRBV5-5	TRBJ2-3	CASRTGGGDTQYF
TRBV28	TRBJ2-3	CASSFPSSGQILTDTQYF
TRBV2	TRBJ2-7	CASRGRTDAYEQYF
TRBV6-6	TRBJ2-7	CASRKGHSSSYEQYF
TRBV19	TRBJ1-5	CASSPAEWQGAQPQHF
TRBV9	TRBJ2-3	CASTNAGSTDTQYF
TRBV11-2	TRBJ1-1	CASSSRRTGLNTEAFF
TRBV6-1	TRBJ1-1	CASKDNTEAFF
TRBV7-2	TRBJ2-5	CASSSPGQGRETQYF
TRBV11-2	TRBJ1-5	CASSLSFDNQPQHF
TRBV11-2	TRBJ1-1	CASSPPLPRAEAFF
TRBV11-3	TRBJ2-7	CASSSGTHIAYEQYF
TRBV12-5	TRBJ1-6	CASGPSVPGPRSPLHF
TRBV5-1	TRBJ1-1	CASSLGDWNTEAFF
TRBV6-6	TRBJ2-1	CASSGQGDEQFF
TRBV10-2	TRBJ1-4	CASSRGTTNEKLFF
TRBV7-9	TRBJ2-5	CASSFGAETQYF
TRBV9	TRBJ1-3	CASSVKGDSGNTIYF
TRBV14	TRBJ1-2	CASSQDLDSSYTF
TRBV29-1	TRBJ2-4	CSAVQGGKNIQYF
TRBV28	TRBJ2-7	CASSPTPMAGTYEQYF
TRBV6-5	TRBJ2-1	CATQVAGGWNEQFF
TRBV2	TRBJ2-7	CASRQGDPYEQYF
TRBV6-5	TRBJ2-3	CASSATGGTDTQYF
TRBV9	TRBJ1-1	CASSGHLRDTEAFF
TRBV20-1	TRBJ2-1	CSASGGEQFF